This TCR beta chain was sequenced in a study of regulatory and conventional T cells in breast cancer (dated by TCRdb to between 2015 and 2016). Preparation of the library involved PCR. Sequencing was carried out with an Illumina MiSeq. TCRdb took the public reads, trimmed them with fastp at Q25, ran MiXCR for clone calling and kept in-frame beta chains. Under each unique CDR3 protein, matching rows form one entry showing the most common genes and DNA. The sample profile shows some 16,000 distinct CDR3 sequences; 32% of them were found once. The biggest ten clones account for around 1.5% of the sample. From a lookup of the germline V gene, CDR1 and CDR2 are SNHLY and FYNNEI. After removal of 5 bases from V and 4 bases from J, the junction retains 5 bases not matched to a gene. From the cysteine up to the phenylalanine, the CDR3 has a length of 15 residues. Only the CDR3 DNA stays, 45 bases, in frame from base 1.

Comments on this clonotype: Its antigen is still unknown. No much larger clone exists at a distance of one base, and base qualities are not known.

The TCR was taken from a female donor in good health. This chain joins TRBV2 to TRBJ1-5; TRBD1 lines up with 10 middle nucleotides. Sample: conventional T cells from blood. The nucleotide sequence reads as follows: TGTGCCAGCAGTTTCCGGGACAGGGGAAATCAGCCCCAGCATTTT. It is translated as CASSFRDRGNQPQHF.